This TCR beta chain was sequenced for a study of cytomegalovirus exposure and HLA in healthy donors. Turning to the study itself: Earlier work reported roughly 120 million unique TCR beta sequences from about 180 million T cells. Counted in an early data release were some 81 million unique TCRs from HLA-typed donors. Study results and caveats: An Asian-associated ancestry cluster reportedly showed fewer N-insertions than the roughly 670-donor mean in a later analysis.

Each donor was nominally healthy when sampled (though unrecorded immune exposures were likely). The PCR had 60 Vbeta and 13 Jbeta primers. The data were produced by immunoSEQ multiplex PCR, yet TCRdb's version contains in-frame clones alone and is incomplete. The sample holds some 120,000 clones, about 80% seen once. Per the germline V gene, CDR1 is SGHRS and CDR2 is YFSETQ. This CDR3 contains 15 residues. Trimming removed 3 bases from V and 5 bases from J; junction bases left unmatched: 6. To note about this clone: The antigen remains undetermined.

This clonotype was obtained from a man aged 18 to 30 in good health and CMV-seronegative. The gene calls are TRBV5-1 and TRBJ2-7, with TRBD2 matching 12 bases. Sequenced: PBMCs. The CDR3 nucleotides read TGCGCCAGCAGCTGGACTAGCGGGATGAACAACGAGCAGTACTTC. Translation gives CASSWTSGMNNEQYF.